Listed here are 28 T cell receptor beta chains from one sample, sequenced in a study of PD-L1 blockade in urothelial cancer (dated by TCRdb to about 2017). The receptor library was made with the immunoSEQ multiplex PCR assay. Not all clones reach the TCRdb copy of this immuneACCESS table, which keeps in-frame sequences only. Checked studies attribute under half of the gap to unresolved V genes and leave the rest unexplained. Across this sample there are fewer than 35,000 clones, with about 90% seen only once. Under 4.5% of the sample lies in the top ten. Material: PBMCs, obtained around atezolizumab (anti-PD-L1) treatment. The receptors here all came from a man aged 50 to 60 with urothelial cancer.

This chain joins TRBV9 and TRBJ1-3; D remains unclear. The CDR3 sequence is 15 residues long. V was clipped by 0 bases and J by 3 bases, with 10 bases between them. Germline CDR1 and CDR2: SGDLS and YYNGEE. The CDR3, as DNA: TGTGCCAGCAGCGTAGGATCGGGAATTGGAAACACCATATATTTT. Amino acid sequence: CASSVGSGIGNTIYF.

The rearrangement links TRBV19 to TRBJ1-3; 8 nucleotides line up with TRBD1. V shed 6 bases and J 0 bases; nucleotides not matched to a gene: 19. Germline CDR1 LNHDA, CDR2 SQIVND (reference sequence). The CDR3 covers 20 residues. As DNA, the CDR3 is TGTGCCAGTAGCATACGACCGGGACAGGCAAGAAAGAGCTCTGGAAACACCATATATTTT. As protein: CASSIRPGQARKSSGNTIYF.

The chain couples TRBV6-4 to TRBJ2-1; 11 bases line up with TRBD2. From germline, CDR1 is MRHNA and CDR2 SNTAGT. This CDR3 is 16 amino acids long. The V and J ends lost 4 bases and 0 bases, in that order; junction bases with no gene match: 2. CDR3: CASSATSGGSYNEQFF. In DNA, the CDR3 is TGTGCCAGCAGTGCCACTAGCGGGGGCTCCTACAATGAGCAGTTCTTC.

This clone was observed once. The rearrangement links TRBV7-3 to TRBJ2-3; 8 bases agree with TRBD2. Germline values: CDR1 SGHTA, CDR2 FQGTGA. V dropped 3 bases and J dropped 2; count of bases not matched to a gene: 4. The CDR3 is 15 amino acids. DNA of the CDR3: TGTGCCAGCAGCTTGTCGGGGGGGCCCACAGATACGCAGTATTTT. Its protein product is CASSLSGGPTDTQYF. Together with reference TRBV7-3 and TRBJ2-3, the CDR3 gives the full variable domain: GAGVSQTPSNKVTEKGKYVELRCDPISGHTALYWYRQSLGQGPEFLIYFQGTGAADDSGLPNDRFFAVRPEGSVSTLKIQRTERGDSAVYLCASSLSGGPTDTQYFGPGTRLTVL.

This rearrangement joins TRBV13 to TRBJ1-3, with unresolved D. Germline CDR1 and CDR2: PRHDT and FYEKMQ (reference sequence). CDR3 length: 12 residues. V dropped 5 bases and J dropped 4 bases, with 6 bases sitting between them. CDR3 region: CASSTGGNTIYF. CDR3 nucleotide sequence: TGTGCCAGCAGCACGGGAGGAAACACCATATATTTT.

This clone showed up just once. Here the CDR3 DNA reads TGCGCCAGCAGCCCGGAACGCGGGAGCCACTACAATGAGCAGTTCTTC. It specifies CASSPERGSHYNEQFF. V usage is TRBV4-1 and J usage is TRBJ2-1, with 7 bases fitting TRBD2. V was clipped by 4 bases and J by 3 bases; unmatched bases: 9. Germline-derived CDR1 and CDR2 are MGHRA and YSYEKL. This CDR3 is built from 16 residues.

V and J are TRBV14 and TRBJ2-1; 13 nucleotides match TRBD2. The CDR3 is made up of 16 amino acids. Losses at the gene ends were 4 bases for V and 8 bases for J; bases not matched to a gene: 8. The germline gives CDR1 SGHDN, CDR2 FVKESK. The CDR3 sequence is CASSRRLAGGLYEQFF. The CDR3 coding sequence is TGTGCCAGCAGCCGCCGACTAGCGGGGGGCCTATATGAGCAGTTCTTC.

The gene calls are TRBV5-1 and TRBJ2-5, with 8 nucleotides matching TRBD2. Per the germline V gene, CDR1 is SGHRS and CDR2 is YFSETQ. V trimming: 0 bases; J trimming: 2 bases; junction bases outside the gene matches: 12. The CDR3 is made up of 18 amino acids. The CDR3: CASSLAPGGGTQQETQYF. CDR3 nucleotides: TGCGCCAGCAGCTTGGCTCCAGGCGGGGGGACTCAACAAGAGACCCAGTACTTC.

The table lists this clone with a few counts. The CDR3, as DNA: TGTGCCAGCAGCTCAGGACACGACACTGAAGCTTTCTTT. This codes for CASSSGHDTEAFF. The chain couples TRBV5-6 to TRBJ1-1; tentatively, D is TRBD1 (5 bases). This CDR3 comprises 13 residues. V shed 3 bases and J shed 3 bases, with 9 bases lying between them. From germline, CDR1 is SGHDT and CDR2 YYEEEE.

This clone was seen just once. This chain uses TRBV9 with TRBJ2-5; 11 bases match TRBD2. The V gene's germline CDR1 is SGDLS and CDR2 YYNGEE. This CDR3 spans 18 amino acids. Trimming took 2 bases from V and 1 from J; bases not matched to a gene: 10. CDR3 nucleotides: TGTGCCAGCAGCGTCAAGACTAGCGGGACCCCAGGCCAAGAGACCCAGTACTTC. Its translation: CASSVKTSGTPGQETQYF. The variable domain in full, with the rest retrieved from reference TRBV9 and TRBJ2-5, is DSGVTQTPKHLITATGQRVTLRCSPRSGDLSVYWYQQSLDQGLQFLIQYYNGEERAKGNILERFSAQQFPDLHSELNLSSLELGDSALYFCASSVKTSGTPGQETQYFGPGTRLLVL.

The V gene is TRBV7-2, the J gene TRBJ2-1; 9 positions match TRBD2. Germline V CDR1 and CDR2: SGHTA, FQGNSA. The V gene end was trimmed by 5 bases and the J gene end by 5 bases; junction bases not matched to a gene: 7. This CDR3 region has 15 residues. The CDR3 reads CASSRGTSSNNEQFF. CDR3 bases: TGTGCCAGCAGCCGGGGGACTAGCTCGAACAATGAGCAGTTCTTC. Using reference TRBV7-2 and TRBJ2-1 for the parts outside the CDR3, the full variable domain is GAGVSQSPSNKVTEKGKDVELRCDPISGHTALYWYRQSLGQGLEFLIYFQGNSAPDKSGLPSDRFSAERTGGSVSTLTIQRTQQEDSAVYLCASSRGTSSNNEQFFGPGTRLTVL.

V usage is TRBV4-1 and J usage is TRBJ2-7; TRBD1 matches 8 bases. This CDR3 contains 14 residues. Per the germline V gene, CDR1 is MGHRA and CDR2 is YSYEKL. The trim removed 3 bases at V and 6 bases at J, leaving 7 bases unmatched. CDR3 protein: CASSHRTGTFEQYF. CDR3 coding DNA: TGCGCCAGCAGCCATCGGACAGGGACGTTCGAGCAGTACTTC.

CDR3 sequence: CASSPQSGTGMNEKLFF. As DNA, the CDR3 is TGTGCCAGCAGTCCCCAGTCCGGGACAGGGATGAACGAAAAACTGTTTTTT. The genes are TRBV25-1 and TRBJ1-4; 9 bases agree with TRBD1. Looked up from germline, CDR1 is MGHDK and CDR2 is SYGVNS. J gave up 8 bases and V 5 bases, and 15 bases lay outside the gene matches. This CDR3 spans 17 amino acids.

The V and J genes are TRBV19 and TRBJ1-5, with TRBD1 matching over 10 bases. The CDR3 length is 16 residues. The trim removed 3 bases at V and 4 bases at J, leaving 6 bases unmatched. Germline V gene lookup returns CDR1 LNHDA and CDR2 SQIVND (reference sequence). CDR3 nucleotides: TGTGCCAGTAGTATCGAGTTGGGACAGGGGAATCAGCCCCAGCATTTT. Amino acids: CASSIELGQGNQPQHF. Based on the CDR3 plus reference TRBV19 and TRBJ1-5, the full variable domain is DGGITQSPKYLFRKEGQNVTLSCEQNLNHDAMYWYRQDPGQGLRLIYYSQIVNDFQKGDIAEGYSVSREKKESFPLTVTSAQKNPTAFYLCASSIELGQGNQPQHFGDGTRLSIL.

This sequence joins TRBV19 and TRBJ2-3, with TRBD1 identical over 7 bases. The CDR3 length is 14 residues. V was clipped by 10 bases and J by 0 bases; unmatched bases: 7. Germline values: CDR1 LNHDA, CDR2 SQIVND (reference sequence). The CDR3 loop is CATRSRGSTDTQYF. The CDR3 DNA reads TGTGCCACCCGTAGCAGGGGGAGCACAGATACGCAGTATTTT.

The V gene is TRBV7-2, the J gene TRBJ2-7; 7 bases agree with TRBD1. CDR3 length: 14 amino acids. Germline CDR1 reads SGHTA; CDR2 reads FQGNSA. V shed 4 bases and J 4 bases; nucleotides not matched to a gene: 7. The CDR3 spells CASSSTGTAYEQYF. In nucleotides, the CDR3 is TGTGCCAGCAGCTCCACCGGGACAGCGTACGAGCAGTACTTC.

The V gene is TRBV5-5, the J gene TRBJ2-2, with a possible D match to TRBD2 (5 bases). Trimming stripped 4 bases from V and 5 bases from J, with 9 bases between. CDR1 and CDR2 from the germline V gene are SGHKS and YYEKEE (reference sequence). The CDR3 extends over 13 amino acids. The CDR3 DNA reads TGTGCCAGCAGCCAAGGAGGAACCGGGGAGCTGTTTTTT. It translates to CASSQGGTGELFF. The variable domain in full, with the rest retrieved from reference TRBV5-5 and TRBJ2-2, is DAGVTQSPTHLIKTRGQQVTLRCSPISGHKSVSWYQQVLGQGPQFIFQYYEKEERGRGNFPDRFSARQFPNYSSELNVNALLLGDSALYLCASSQGGTGELFFGEGSRLTVL.

This CDR3 is CAWRDFDRGSGNTIYF. The CDR3 region has the DNA TGTGCCTGGAGGGACTTTGACAGGGGCTCTGGAAACACCATATATTTT. The chain is built from TRBV30 and TRBJ1-3; 8 bases agree with TRBD1. The V gene end was trimmed by 3 bases and the J gene end by 0 bases; junction bases not matched to a gene: 7. Per the germline V gene, CDR1 is GTSNPN and CDR2 is SVGIG (reference sequence). The CDR3 has 16 residues. Combining the CDR3 with reference TRBV30 and TRBJ1-3 gives the whole variable domain SQTIHQWPATLVQPVGSPLSLECTVEGTSNPNLYWYRQAAGRGLQLLFYSVGIGQISSEVPQNLSASRPQDRQFILSSKKLLLSDSGFYLCAWRDFDRGSGNTIYFGEGSWLTVV.

CDR3 protein: CASSPRDRHSQETQYF. The DNA of the CDR3 is TGTGCCAGCAGCCCGAGGGATAGACACAGCCAAGAGACCCAGTACTTC. The V call is TRBV9, the J call TRBJ2-5; tentative D call: TRBD2 (5 bases). Per the germline V gene, CDR1 is SGDLS and CDR2 is YYNGEE. The CDR3 is 16 amino acids. With 4 bases removed from V and 1 base from J, the gap between germline ends came to 17 bases.

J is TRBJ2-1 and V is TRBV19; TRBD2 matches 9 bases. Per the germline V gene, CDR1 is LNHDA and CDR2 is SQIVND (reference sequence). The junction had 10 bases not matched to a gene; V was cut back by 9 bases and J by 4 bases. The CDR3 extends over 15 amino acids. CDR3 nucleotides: TGTGCCAGCACCCCACTAGCGGGTTTTTACAATGAGCAGTTCTTC. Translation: CASTPLAGFYNEQFF.

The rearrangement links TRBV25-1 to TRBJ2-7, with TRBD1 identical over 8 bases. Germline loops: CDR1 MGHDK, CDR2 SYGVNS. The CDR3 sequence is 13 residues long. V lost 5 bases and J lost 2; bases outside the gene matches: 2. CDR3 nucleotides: TGTGCCAGCAGTCACAGGGGGGCCTACGAGCAGTACTTC. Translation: CASSHRGAYEQYF.

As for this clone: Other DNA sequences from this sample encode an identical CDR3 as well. The DNA of the CDR3 is TGCAGCGTCCGGACAGGGGGCGAGACCCAGTACTTC. Its protein is CSVRTGGETQYF. The genes are TRBV29-1 and TRBJ2-5; TRBD1 matches at 11 bases. This CDR3 has 12 amino acids. V was pared by 6 bases and J by 5 bases, with 2 bases of the junction left unmatched. The germline CDR1 and CDR2 sequences are SQVTM and ANQGSEA. Full variable domain (remainder filled in from reference TRBV29-1 and TRBJ2-5): SAVISQKPSRDICQRGTSLTIQCQVDSQVTMMFWYRQQPGQSLTLIATANQGSEATYESGFVIDKFPISRPNLTFSTLTVSNMSPEDSSIYLCSVRTGGETQYFGPGTRLLVL.

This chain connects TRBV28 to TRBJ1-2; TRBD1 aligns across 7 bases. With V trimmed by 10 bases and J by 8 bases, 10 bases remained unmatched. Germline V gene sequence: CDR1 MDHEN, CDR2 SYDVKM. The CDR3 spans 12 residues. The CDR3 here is CATLPGQKGYTF. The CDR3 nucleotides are TGTGCCACCCTACCGGGACAGAAAGGCTACACCTTC.

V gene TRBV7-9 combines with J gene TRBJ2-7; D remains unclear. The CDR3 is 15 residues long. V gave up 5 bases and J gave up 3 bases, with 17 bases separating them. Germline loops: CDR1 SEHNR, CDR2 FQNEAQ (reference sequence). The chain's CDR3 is CASSPLAGSLYEQYF. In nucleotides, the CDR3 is TGTGCCAGCAGCCCCCTGGCAGGTTCCCTCTACGAGCAGTACTTC.

The chain's CDR3 is CATRGQPEAFF. The CDR3 bases are TGTGCCACCAGGGGACAGCCTGAAGCTTTCTTT. This chain joins TRBV28 and TRBJ1-1; 7 bases match TRBD1. This CDR3 has 11 amino acids. V dropped 10 bases and J dropped 6; count of bases not matched to a gene: 5. Germline-derived CDR1 and CDR2 are MDHEN and SYDVKM.

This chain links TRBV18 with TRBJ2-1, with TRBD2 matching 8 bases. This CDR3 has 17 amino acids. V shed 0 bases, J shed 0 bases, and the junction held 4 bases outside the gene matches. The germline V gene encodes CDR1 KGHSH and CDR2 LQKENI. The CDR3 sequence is CASSPPASGLSYNEQFF. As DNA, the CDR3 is TGTGCCAGCTCACCACCGGCTAGCGGGCTCTCCTACAATGAGCAGTTCTTC. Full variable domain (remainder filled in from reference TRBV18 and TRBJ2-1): NAGVMQNPRHLVRRRGQEARLRCSPMKGHSHVYWYRQLPEEGLKFMVYLQKENIIDESGMPKERFSAEFPKEGPSILRIQQVVRGDSAAYFCASSPPASGLSYNEQFFGPGTRLTVL.

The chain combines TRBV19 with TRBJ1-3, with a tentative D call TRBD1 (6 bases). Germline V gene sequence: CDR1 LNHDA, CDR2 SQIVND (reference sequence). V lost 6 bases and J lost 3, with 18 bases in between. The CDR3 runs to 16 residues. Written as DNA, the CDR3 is TGTGCCAGTAGCCCATCACAAGGGACACGTGGAAACACCATATATTTT. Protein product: CASSPSQGTRGNTIYF.

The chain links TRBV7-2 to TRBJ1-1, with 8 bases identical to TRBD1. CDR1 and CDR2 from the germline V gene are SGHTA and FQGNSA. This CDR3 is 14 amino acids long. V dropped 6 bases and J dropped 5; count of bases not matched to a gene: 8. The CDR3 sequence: CASRTLQGGTEAFF. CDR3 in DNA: TGTGCCAGCAGGACTTTACAGGGGGGAACTGAAGCTTTCTTT. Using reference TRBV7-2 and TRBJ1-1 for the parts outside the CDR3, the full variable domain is GAGVSQSPSNKVTEKGKDVELRCDPISGHTALYWYRQSLGQGLEFLIYFQGNSAPDKSGLPSDRFSAERTGGSVSTLTIQRTQQEDSAVYLCASRTLQGGTEAFFGQGTRLTVV.